This T cell receptor beta chain derives from a study of CD8+CD57+ T cells in acquired aplastic anemia. Study-level information: Sorted CD4+ and CD8+ cells gave an average of approximately 3 ug of DNA.

CDR3 and TCR beta VDJ profiling relied on a genomic DNA template. TCRdb processed the reads anew with MiXCR; each CDR3 protein has one entry. The sample has some 410,000 distinct CDR3 sequences; roughly 68% are singletons. V was pared by 8 bases and J by 14 bases, with 30 bases between. CDR1 and CDR2 (germline): ENHRY, SYGVKD. The CDR3 runs 15 residues. Worth noting for this clonotype: Its antigen is as yet unknown.

Points from the study as a whole: Patients and controls shared some 29 CD8+ CDR3 sequences, which appeared highly expressed in patients and within their immunodominant clones. Patients were compared with controls for CD8+ Simpson's diversity, and no significant difference emerged.

V gene TRBV10-3 combines with J gene TRBJ1-2; maybe TRBD1 (6 bases). The sample was sorted CD4+, CD8+, or CD8+CD57+ T cells (not recorded which) from PBMCs. The clonotype originates from a human donor in good health, serving as a control. CDR3 nucleotide sequence: TGTGCCATCGGGGCTGATTGCGGACAGCGCGATAGCACTACCTTC. Amino acid sequence: CAIGADCGQRDSTTF.